This T cell receptor beta chain was recorded in a study of cytomegalovirus exposure and HLA in healthy donors (dated by TCRdb to the late 2010s). Study-level background: An earlier analysis of several hundred of the donors reported 250 to 350 Gb of sequence data and 117 million unique TCR beta sequences obtained from some 170 million T cells. Donor age, sex, ethnicity and CMV serostatus were collected together with the repertoire data. The number of typed donors differed by locus: about 620-640 for A, B, C, DRB1 and DQB1; some 500 for DQA1; over 600 for DPA1; and around 490 for DPB1. The later analysis used no new phenotypic data to find candidate immune exposures, relying instead on TCR beta sequences and their occurrence across donors. In a later analysis, previously published TCR beta repertoires from fewer than 750 donors were re-analyzed and high-resolution HLA genotyping was added so that TCR occurrence patterns could be studied. All discovery cohort repertoires had been generated on a single sequencing platform. Using immunosequencing, the study profiled T cell repertoires from about 650 subjects and related those repertoires to cytomegalovirus serostatus. To predict cytomegalovirus infection status, the study brought together high-throughput TCR immunosequencing, statistical association of individual TCRs with disease status, and machine learning. Besides the first cohort of around 700 subjects, a separate validation cohort made up of 95 to 150 different subjects was used. The genetic ancestry cluster associated with self-reported Caucasian donors included about 84% of the roughly 380 genotyped donors. In an earlier analysis of 587 of the donors, high-throughput TCR beta sequencing was used to judge whether each TCR beta V gene segment behaved as functional or pseudogenic. The study aimed to test whether cataloging public T cell receptors could reveal signatures of past pathogen exposure. Roughly 300 gigabases of sequencing data and roughly 80 million unique TCR sequences made up an early release that covered 640 HLA-typed donors. Because of strong linkage in the cohort, five DR-DQ haplotypes were treated as single units for association and clustering. On average, roughly 250,000 unique TCR beta nucleotide sequences were sequenced per donor among 398 genotyped donors of the cohort, with 15% to 20% of those sequences being non-productive. HLA typing covered class I and class II loci at four-digit resolution. In a later genetic analysis, genome-wide SNP genotypes for about 55% of the roughly 700 donors were used, and that subset was treated as a discovery cohort.

The library was built by means of the immunoSEQ multiplex PCR assay. For the multiplex PCR, a mixture combining 60 forward primers for TCR Vbeta segments and 13 reverse primers for TCR Jbeta segments was used. The CDR3 region of rearranged TCR beta genes was amplified from genomic DNA with a multiplex PCR assay. On the Illumina HiSeq System, the amplified TCR beta libraries were sequenced as 87-base-pair reads. The authors' pipeline ran thus. A later analysis counted around 72 million unique TCR beta chains across the 550 to 800 repertoires, and some 12 million of these chains were shared by at least two donors. To remove PCR and sequencing errors, raw reads were error-corrected and collapsed into unique sequences using a nearest-neighbor algorithm that merged closely related sequences. CDR3 sequences were aligned to IMGT reference sequences to assign V, D and J gene segments. Each retained sequence needed at least a six-nucleotide match to both a V gene segment and a J gene segment. A rearrangement counted as productive if the CDR3 had no stop codons and remained in frame with V and J, and every other rearrangement counted as non-productive. CDR3 was defined according to IMGT convention as the region running from the second conserved V-encoded cysteine to the conserved J-encoded phenylalanine. The earlier analysis of roughly 590 of the donors excluded any sequence lacking an unambiguous match to a single V gene segment. In an earlier analysis of 587 of the donors, V segments were called functional above 56.7% productive rearrangements and were called segregating when the between-donor standard deviation exceeded 5%. A statistical classification framework was developed to diagnose cytomegalovirus status using the catalog of TCR beta chain sequences. In a later analysis, TCR nucleotide sequences were compared against IMGT/GENE-DB human TR gene sequences so that V and J genes could be assigned. The TCRdist pipeline was used in a later analysis to assign CDR3 sequences and most-parsimonious VDJ recombination scenarios. In a later analysis, every TCR beta chain was defined by the combination of its CDR3 amino acid sequence and its V-gene family, and reads without a unique V-gene family were dropped. A later analysis removed 500 to 650 highly shared, low-generation-probability nucleotide sequences to deal with suspected cross-contamination and a sequencing artifact. In a later analysis, a clonal expansion index for each public chain was calculated from normalized within-repertoire ranks of inferred template counts. A later analysis computed generation probabilities with a VDJ recombination model fitted to out-of-frame rearrangements, and checked the results against IGoR. Hypergeometric tests were used in a later analysis to score TCR-TCR, TCR-HLA and TCR-CMV co-occurrence, with a repertoire-size bias correction applied to the TCR pairs. A later analysis estimated false discovery rates by permuting HLA or CMV assignments 20 times. In a later analysis, co-occurring TCRs were grouped using DBSCAN, and TCRdist sequence similarity was added for clustering within HLA-allele-positive subsets. For co-occurrence clustering, repertoires with fewer than 30,000 or more than 120,000 public chains were excluded, along with 4 to 6 repertoires with anomalous nucleotide sharing. TCRdb re-hosts the immuneACCESS table, in-frame sequences only. Its copies lack some clones; in the studies checked, an unresolved V gene accounts for under half of them, and the cause for the rest is not known. V and J calls and clone size are given by that table; D and trimming were obtained from the DNA. Within this sample are 75,000 to 95,000 clones, with just under 80% of them counted one time only. The top ten clones comprise less than 5.5% of the sample.

In total, 630 or so healthy bone marrow donors made up the cohort. At the time of sampling, all cohort members were nominally healthy, though unrecorded immune exposures were likely present. The donor tested CMV seropositive, placing the donor among the 289 seropositive members of the cohort. Each donor provided a peripheral blood sample, and peripheral blood mononuclear cells were used for TCR beta sequencing. Genomic DNA was extracted from the blood cell samples with the Qiagen DNeasy Blood Extraction Kit. Its CDR3 holds 15 amino acids, cysteine through phenylalanine. The sequence is cut down to CDR3 DNA, 45 bases in frame from base 1. V drops 2 bases and J drops 4 bases, leaving 14 bases in between. CDR1 and CDR2, looked up from the germline V gene (reference sequence), are MNHEY and SMNVEV. On this clone: The antigen it binds to is not known. There are no base qualities to consult, and no much larger clone falls within one base.

Study-wide conclusions, independent of this receptor: The earlier analysis of almost 600 of the donors excluded some 16 rarely observed V segments, including chromosome 9 orphons, because counts were too low. Presence/absence analyses assumed roughly uniform sequencing depth across donors, an assumption that may not hold. Compared with the roughly 600-donor mean, donors in an Asian-associated ancestry cluster had fewer N-insertions in productive TCRs, according to a later genetic analysis. Some IMGT-functional V segments, including TRBV6-2 and TRBV6-3, could not be distinguished by the 87-base-pair reads and were therefore excluded. Assigning TCR associations to individual alleles was difficult when HLA alleles, especially DR and DQ, strongly co-occurred. A later genetic analysis associated a missense DCLRE1C variant with V-gene and J-gene trimming of TCR beta chains, and an independent cohort replicated the association. Most CMV-associated TCR beta chains appeared to be HLA-restricted in a later analysis, and the HLA associations seemed to be driven largely by CMV exposure. Linkage disequilibrium might explain the correlated functional status among segregating V segments, but an unknown experimental factor could not be ruled out. In vitro tests confirmed that a few of the cytomegalovirus-associated TCR beta chains recognize cytomegalovirus antigens. According to the authors, the approach could potentially be generalized to other disease states and immunological phenotypes. The only immune exposure information available for the cohort was CMV serostatus. Cytomegalovirus status was reported to be diagnosed by the classifier with high specificity and sensitivity in both the original and validation cohorts. In the study, approximately 160 TCR beta chains were listed as associated with cytomegalovirus. Specific HLA alleles were associated with roughly 16,000 TCR beta sequences at a false discovery rate of 0.05 in a later analysis. Only TCR beta chains were sequenced in this cohort, and the absence of alpha or paired-chain data limited detectable features. Broadly in line with IMGT annotations, most TCR beta V segments showed up in productive rearrangements about 87% or about 30% of the time in an earlier analysis of 587 of the donors. Because some donors lacked HLA typing at each locus, the association tests relied only on the typed subset. The sequencing pipeline was judged likely to have produced a cluster of highly shared sequence variants as a technical artifact. Most TCR sequences were seen in very few donors, while some public TCRs were found in many individuals. In a later analysis, HLA-associated TCR beta chains showed more clonal expansion and lower generation probabilities than non-associated chains that were equally common. A further reported finding was that TCR beta sequences accurately predicted the HLA-A and HLA-B alleles for most subjects in the first cohort. In a later analysis, the rate of TCR association differed among HLA loci, with DRB1 alleles having the most associated TCRs and HLA-C alleles having the fewest. According to a later analysis, parvovirus B19, influenza, CMV and Epstein-Barr virus appeared linked to several top co-occurrence clusters.

This sequence was found in a male donor in good health and CMV-seropositive. The sequencing input was PBMCs. The rearrangement joined TRBV27 to TRBJ1-1; the D gene assignment is ambiguous. The CDR3 region: CASSLAVDAGTEAFF. The DNA reads as follows: TGTGCCAGCAGTTTAGCAGTGGATGCGGGCACTGAAGCTTTCTTT.